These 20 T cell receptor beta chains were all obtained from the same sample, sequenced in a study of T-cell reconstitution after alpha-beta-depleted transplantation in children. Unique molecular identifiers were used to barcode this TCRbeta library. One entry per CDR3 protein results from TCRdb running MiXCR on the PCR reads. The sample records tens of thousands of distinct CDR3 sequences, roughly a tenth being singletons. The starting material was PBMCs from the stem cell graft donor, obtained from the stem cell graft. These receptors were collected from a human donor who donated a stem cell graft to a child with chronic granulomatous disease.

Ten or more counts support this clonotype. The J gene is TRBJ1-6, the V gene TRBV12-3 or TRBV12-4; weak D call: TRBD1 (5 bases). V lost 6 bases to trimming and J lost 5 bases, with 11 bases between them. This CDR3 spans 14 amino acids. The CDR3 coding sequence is TGTGCCAGCAGAAGGGACCTCAATAATTCACCCCTCCACTTT. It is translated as CASRRDLNNSPLHF.

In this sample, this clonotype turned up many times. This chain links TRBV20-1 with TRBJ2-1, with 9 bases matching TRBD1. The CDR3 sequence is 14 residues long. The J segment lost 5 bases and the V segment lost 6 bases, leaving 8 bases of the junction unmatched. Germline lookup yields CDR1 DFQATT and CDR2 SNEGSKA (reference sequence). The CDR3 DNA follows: TGCAGTGCCATCCGGGACAGGGAACACAATGAGCAGTTCTTC. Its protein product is CSAIRDREHNEQFF.

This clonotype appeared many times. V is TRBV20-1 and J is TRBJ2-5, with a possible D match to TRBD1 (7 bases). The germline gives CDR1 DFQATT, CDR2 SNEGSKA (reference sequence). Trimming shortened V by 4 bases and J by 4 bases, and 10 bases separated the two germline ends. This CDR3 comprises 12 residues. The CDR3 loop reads CSATGGSETQYF. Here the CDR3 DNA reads TGCAGTGCTACAGGGGGGTCAGAGACCCAGTACTTC.

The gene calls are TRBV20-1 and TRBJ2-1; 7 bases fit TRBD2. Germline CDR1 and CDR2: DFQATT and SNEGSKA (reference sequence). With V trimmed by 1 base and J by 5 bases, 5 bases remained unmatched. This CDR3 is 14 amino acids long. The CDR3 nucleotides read TGCAGTGCTAGAGGAGCTAGCGGAAACAATGAGCAGTTCTTC. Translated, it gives CSARGASGNNEQFF.

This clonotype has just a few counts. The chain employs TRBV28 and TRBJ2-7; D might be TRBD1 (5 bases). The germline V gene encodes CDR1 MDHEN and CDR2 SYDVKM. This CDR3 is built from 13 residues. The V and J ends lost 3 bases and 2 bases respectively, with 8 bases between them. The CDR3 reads CASSLDTPYEQYF. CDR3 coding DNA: TGTGCCAGCAGTTTGGACACTCCCTACGAGCAGTACTTC.

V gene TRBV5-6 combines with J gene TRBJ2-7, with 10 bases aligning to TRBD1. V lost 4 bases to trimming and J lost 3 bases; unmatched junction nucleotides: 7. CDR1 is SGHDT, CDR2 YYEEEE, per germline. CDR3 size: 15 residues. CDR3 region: CASSVPGQGLYEQYF. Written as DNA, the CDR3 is TGTGCCAGCAGCGTCCCGGGACAGGGGCTCTACGAGCAGTACTTC.

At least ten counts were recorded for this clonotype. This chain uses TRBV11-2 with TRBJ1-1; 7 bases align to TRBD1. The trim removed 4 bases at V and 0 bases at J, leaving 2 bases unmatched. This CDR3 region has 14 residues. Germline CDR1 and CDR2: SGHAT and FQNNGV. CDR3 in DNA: TGTGCCAGCAGCTCCGACAGGGTGAACACTGAAGCTTTCTTT. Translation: CASSSDRVNTEAFF.

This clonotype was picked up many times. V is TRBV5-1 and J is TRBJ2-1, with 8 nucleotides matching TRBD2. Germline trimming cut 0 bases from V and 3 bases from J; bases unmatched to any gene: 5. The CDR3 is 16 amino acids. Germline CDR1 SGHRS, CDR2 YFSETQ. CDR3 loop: CASSLGAGGYYNEQFF. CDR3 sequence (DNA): TGCGCCAGCAGCTTGGGGGCGGGAGGATACTACAATGAGCAGTTCTTC.

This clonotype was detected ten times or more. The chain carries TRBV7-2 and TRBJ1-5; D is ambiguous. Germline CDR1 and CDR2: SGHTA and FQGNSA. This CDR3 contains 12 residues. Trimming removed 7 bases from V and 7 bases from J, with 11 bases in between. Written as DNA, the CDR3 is TGTGCCAGCACCGTAGGACGGCAGCCCCAGCATTTT. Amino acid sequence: CASTVGRQPQHF.

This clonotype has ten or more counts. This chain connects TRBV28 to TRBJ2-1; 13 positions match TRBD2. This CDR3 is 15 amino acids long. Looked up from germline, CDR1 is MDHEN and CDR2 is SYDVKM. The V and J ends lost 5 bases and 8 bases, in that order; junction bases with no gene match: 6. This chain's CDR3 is CASSPGLAGFDEQFF. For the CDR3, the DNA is TGTGCCAGCAGTCCGGGACTAGCGGGGTTCGATGAGCAGTTCTTC.

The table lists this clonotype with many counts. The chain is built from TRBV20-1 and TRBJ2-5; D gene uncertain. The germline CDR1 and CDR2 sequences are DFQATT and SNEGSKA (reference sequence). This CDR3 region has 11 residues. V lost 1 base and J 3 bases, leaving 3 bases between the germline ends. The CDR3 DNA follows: TGCAGTGCTAGAGTTGAAGAGACCCAGTACTTC. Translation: CSARVEETQYF.

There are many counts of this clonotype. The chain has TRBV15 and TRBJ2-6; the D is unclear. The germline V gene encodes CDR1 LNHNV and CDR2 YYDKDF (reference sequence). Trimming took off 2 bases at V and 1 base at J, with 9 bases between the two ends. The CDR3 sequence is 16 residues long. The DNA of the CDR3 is TGTGCCACCAGCAGAATCGTCGGGTCTGGGGCCAACGTCCTGACTTTC. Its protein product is CATSRIVGSGANVLTF.

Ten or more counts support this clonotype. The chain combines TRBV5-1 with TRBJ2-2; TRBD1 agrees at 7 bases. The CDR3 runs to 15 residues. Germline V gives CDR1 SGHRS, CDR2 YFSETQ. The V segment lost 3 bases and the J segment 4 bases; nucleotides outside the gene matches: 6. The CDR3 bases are TGCGCCAGCAGCTCTGACAGGGCGGGCACCGGGGAGCTGTTTTTT. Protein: CASSSDRAGTGELFF. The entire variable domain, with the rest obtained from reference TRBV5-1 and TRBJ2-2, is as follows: KAGVTQTPRYLIKTRGQQVTLSCSPISGHRSVSWYQQTPGQGLQFLFEYFSETQRNKGNFPGRFSGRQFSNSRSEMNVSTLELGDSALYLCASSSDRAGTGELFFGEGSRLTVL.

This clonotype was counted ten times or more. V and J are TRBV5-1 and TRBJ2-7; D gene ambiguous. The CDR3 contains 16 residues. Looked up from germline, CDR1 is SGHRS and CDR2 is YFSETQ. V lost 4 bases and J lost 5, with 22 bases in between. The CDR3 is CASSAGGMGPKDEQYF. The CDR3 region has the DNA TGCGCCAGCAGCGCTGGCGGTATGGGTCCTAAGGACGAGCAGTACTTC.

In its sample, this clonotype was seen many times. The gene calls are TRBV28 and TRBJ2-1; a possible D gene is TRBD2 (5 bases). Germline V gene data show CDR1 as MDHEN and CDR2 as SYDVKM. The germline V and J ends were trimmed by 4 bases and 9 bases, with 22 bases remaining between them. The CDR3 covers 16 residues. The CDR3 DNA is TGTGCCAGCAGTTCGGCTCTAGCCCTCAAGGTTAGTGAGCAGTTCTTC. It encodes CASSSALALKVSEQFF.

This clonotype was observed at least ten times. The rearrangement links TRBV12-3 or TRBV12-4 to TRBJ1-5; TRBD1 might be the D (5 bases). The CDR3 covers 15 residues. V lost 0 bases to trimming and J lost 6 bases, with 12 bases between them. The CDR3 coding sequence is TGTGCCAGCAGTTTAGCCAGGGCCCAAACTCAGCCCCAGCATTTT. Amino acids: CASSLARAQTQPQHF.

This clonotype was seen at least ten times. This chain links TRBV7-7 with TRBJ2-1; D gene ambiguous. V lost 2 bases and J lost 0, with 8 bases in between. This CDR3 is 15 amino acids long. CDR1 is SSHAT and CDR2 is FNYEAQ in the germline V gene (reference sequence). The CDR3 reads CASSLRDGSYNEQFF. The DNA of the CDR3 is TGTGCCAGCAGCTTACGAGATGGCTCCTACAATGAGCAGTTCTTC.

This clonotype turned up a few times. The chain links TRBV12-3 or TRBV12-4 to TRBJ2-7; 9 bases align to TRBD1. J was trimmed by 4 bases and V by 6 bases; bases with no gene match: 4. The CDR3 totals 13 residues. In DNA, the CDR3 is TGTGCCAGCAGCCGCGGACAGGGGTACGAGCAGTACTTC. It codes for CASSRGQGYEQYF.

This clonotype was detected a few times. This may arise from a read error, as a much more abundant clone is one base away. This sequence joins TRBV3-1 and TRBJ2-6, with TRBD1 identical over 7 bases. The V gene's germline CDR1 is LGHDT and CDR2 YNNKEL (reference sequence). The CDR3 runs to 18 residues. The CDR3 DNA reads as TGTGCCTGCAGCCAAGAAGGGACAGTTCCTCCCTGGGCCAACGTCCTGACTTTC. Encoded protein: CACSQEGTVPPWANVLTF.

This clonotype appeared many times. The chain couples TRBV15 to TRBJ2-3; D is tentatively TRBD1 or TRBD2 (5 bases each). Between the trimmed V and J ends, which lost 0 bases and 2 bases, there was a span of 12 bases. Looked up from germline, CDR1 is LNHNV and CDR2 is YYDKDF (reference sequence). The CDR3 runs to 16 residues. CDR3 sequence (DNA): TGTGCCACCAGCAGAGATATGGGACCAGACACAGATACGCAGTATTTT. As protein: CATSRDMGPDTDTQYF.